The text below deals with one TCR beta chain. This clonotype was seen more than once but under ten times. Its recognized antigen is unknown. No per-base quality is available; no much larger clone lies one base away. The record originates from a study of Graves' ophthalmopathy and Graves' hyperthyroidism (dated by TCRdb to the late 2010s). The study in broad terms: Peripheral blood samples were taken at the time of initial diagnosis, before any treatment was given. TCR beta repertoire signatures were used to distinguish Graves' ophthalmopathy from Graves' hyperthyroidism and to predict progression to ophthalmopathy. In total, 135 blood samples were TCR-sequenced: approximately 42 ophthalmopathy, approximately 80 hyperthyroidism and approximately 17 hyperthyroidism-to-ophthalmopathy patients. To explore V-J signatures that distinguish ophthalmopathy from hyperthyroidism, a discovery set of about a hundred patients was enrolled, made up of 40 to 45 with ophthalmopathy and 57 with stable hyperthyroidism. For independent validation, a separate cohort was made up of 18 hyperthyroidism patients plus 17 patients who later progressed from hyperthyroidism to ophthalmopathy. T-cell repertoires of thyroid tissue and blood were compared in several hyperthyroidism patients. After sampling, hyperthyroidism patients received methimazole starting at 30 mg daily, and ophthalmopathy patients received high-dose intravenous methylprednisolone. The study at large found these results: Sample size was not statistically predetermined, and group allocation was not concealed from the investigators. The 13-signature model separated ophthalmopathy from stable hyperthyroidism with approximately 88% sensitivity and 81% to 82% specificity in cross-validation, and 80%/75% in the test set. Most expanded thyroid clonotypes with frequency above 0.001 were also detected in blood, suggesting blood repertoires may reflect the thyroid immune response. In validation, the model predicted ophthalmopathy progression with 70.59% sensitivity and less than 80% specificity; approximately 12 predicted patients were CT-confirmed with GO in a median of about 7.1 months.

V is pruned by 11 bases and J by 7 bases, leaving 18 bases of the junction without a gene match. Reading from cysteine to phenylalanine, the CDR3 counts 15 amino acids. The entry retains the CDR3 DNA only, 45 bases that are in frame from base 1. CDR1 and CDR2 are drawn from the germline V gene: SGHTA, FQGNSA. For repertoire sequencing, TCR beta CDR3 regions were amplified from RNA transcripts. HTBI primers and the Qiagen OneStep RT-PCR kit were used in a first-round RT-PCR, which was followed by a second-round multiplex PCR, size selection and purification. Libraries were sequenced paired-end with 100 bp reads on an Illumina HiSeq2000. The published analysis was carried out like this. SOAPnuke was used to process the reads, throwing out any read that had adapters, had uncalled bases, had a mean Phred below 15, or lacked an exact constant-primer or identifier match. High-quality paired reads were merged with COPE v1.2.5. Unique nucleotide sequences were defined as clonotypes and aligned to IMGT TRB V, D and J references using MiTCR v1.1. The analysis was limited to V-J combinations with a frequency above 0.0001, which together covered 99.2% of repertoires. A TCR clonal expansion and chaos score per V-J combination was defined as the ratio of F50 clonal expansion to chaos observed in the TCRdist matrix. Welch's t-statistics and random forest were used to reduce features to 13 V-J combinations, which were fed into a naive Bayes classifier. The Morisita-Horn index was used to measure how similar the thyroid and blood repertoires were. TCRdb cleaned the public reads at Q25 with fastp, built clones with MiXCR and kept in-frame beta chains. Each record represents a unique CDR3 protein, reported with the most common genes and DNA among its rows. The V and J calls, along with clone size, are taken from TCRdb and not from the paper's own processing. For this sample there are tens of thousands of distinct CDR3 sequences; approximately 50% appear just once. Approximately 4.8% of the sample lies in the top ten.

Patients with ophthalmopathy had moderately to severely active disease, with a Clinical Activity Score of 3 or more, a NOSPECS grade of 4 or more, and a disease duration of less than 3 months. Patients were excluded if they had other autoimmune diseases, uncontrolled infections, pregnancy or lactation. Diagnosis relied on clinical symptoms, serum thyroxine, TRAb, thyroid ultrasound and orbital computed tomography. PBMCs were isolated from about 9 ml of fresh peripheral blood by Ficoll-Paque density gradient centrifugation. Total RNA was extracted with Trizol reagent and quality-checked on an Agilent 2100 Bioanalyzer.

The rearranged chain carries TRBV7-2 and TRBJ2-7, and 9 bases in between align with TRBD2. The TCR comes from an adult woman with Graves' ophthalmopathy. Sequencing was done on a sample of peripheral blood. The DNA sequence is as follows: TGTGCCTGGTCCCAAACTAGCGGGTTGCCTGGGGAGCAGTACTTC. Its translation reads: CAWSQTSGLPGEQYF.